The rows below give T cell receptor beta chains drawn from one sample of a study of T-cell memory formation after mild COVID-19. TCRdb analysed the 5' RACE reads with MiXCR anew, one entry per CDR3 protein. The sample holds 140,000 or so distinct CDR3 sequences, 14% seen once. Sample: PBMCs or a T cell subset sorted from them (not recorded which). The receptors here all came from an adult woman who had mild COVID-19 (a few samples of this study predate the infection). Cell type and time point are not known. Both conserved end residues are part of each CDR3. The order of the fields is J gene, clone size, V gene, D gene, CDR3 protein, CDR3 DNA. D genes are given only for firm matches. Size values are once, few and many counts, or a class for expanded clones, and some rows have none.

j_call: TRBJ1-4; clone_size: NA; v_call: TRBV12-3/TRBV12-4; d_call: TRBD1; cdr3_aa: CASSQPGQGRDEKLFF; cdr3_nt: TGTGCCAGCAGCCAACCCGGACAGGGCCGGGATGAAAAACTGTTTTTT
j_call: TRBJ1-1; clone_size: NA; v_call: TRBV15; d_call: TRBD1; cdr3_aa: CATSNRGYTEAFF; cdr3_nt: TGTGCCACCAGCAACAGGGGGTACACTGAAGCTTTCTTT
j_call: TRBJ2-7; clone_size: many; v_call: TRBV3-1; d_call: NA; cdr3_aa: CASSQDVKEQYF; cdr3_nt: TGTGCCAGCAGCCAAGATGTGAAGGAGCAGTACTTC
j_call: TRBJ1-1; clone_size: NA; v_call: TRBV7-9; d_call: NA; cdr3_aa: CASSPGLGYTESFF; cdr3_nt: TGTGCCAGCAGCCCCGGACTGGGGTACACTGAATCTTTCTTT
j_call: TRBJ1-2; clone_size: NA; v_call: TRBV10-3; d_call: NA; cdr3_aa: CAISESWTNYGYTF; cdr3_nt: TGTGCCATCAGTGAGTCCTGGACGAACTATGGCTACACCTTC
j_call: TRBJ1-2; clone_size: NA; v_call: TRBV5-1; d_call: TRBD1; cdr3_aa: CASSLWTGVDFGYTF; cdr3_nt: TGCGCCAGCAGCTTATGGACAGGGGTAGATTTCGGCTACACCTTC
j_call: TRBJ1-5; clone_size: NA; v_call: TRBV7-2; d_call: NA; cdr3_aa: CASSLAGGVSNQPQHF; cdr3_nt: TGTGCCAGCAGCTTAGCAGGAGGGGTTAGCAATCAGCCCCAGCATTTT
j_call: TRBJ2-1; clone_size: NA; v_call: TRBV24-1; d_call: TRBD2; cdr3_aa: CATSDVDGLAGGREGNEQFF; cdr3_nt: TGTGCCACCAGTGATGTTGATGGACTAGCGGGGGGGCGTGAAGGGAATGAGCAGTTCTTC
j_call: TRBJ1-2; clone_size: NA; v_call: TRBV9; d_call: NA; cdr3_aa: CASTQVGPSNYGYTF; cdr3_nt: TGTGCCAGCACCCAGGTGGGCCCTTCTAACTATGGCTACACCTTC
j_call: TRBJ1-2; clone_size: few; v_call: TRBV19; d_call: NA; cdr3_aa: CASSMSLWNGNGYTF; cdr3_nt: TGTGCCAGTAGTATGTCCCTATGGAACGGGAATGGCTACACCTTC
j_call: TRBJ2-5; clone_size: NA; v_call: TRBV25-1; d_call: TRBD1; cdr3_aa: CASSVRDRAETQYF; cdr3_nt: TGTGCCAGCAGTGTGCGAGACAGGGCAGAGACCCAGTACTTC
j_call: TRBJ2-3; clone_size: NA; v_call: TRBV4-3; d_call: NA; cdr3_aa: CASSQGLSTDTQYF; cdr3_nt: TGCGCCAGCAGCCAGGGACTGAGCACAGATACGCAGTATTTT
j_call: TRBJ1-5; clone_size: few; v_call: TRBV6-2/TRBV6-3; d_call: TRBD1; cdr3_aa: CASSRTGGINQPQHF; cdr3_nt: TGTGCCAGCAGTCGGACAGGGGGAATCAATCAGCCCCAGCATTTT
j_call: TRBJ2-2; clone_size: NA; v_call: TRBV7-6; d_call: NA; cdr3_aa: CASSQRLEGARTGELFF; cdr3_nt: TGTGCCAGCAGCCAACGATTGGAGGGGGCGCGAACCGGGGAGCTGTTTTTT
j_call: TRBJ2-7; clone_size: few; v_call: TRBV19; d_call: TRBD2; cdr3_aa: CASSITSGSYEQYF; cdr3_nt: TGTGCCAGTAGTATAACTAGCGGGAGTTACGAGCAGTACTTC
j_call: TRBJ2-5; clone_size: NA; v_call: TRBV6-5; d_call: TRBD2; cdr3_aa: CASSYSGTIQETQYF; cdr3_nt: TGTGCCAGCAGTTACTCCGGGACTATCCAAGAGACCCAGTACTTC
j_call: TRBJ1-4; clone_size: few; v_call: TRBV4-1; d_call: TRBD1; cdr3_aa: CASSGTDEKLFF; cdr3_nt: TGCGCCAGCAGCGGGACAGATGAAAAACTGTTTTTT
j_call: TRBJ1-1; clone_size: NA; v_call: TRBV11-2; d_call: NA; cdr3_aa: CASSLADGAFF; cdr3_nt: TGTGCCAGCAGCTTAGCAGACGGAGCTTTCTTT
j_call: TRBJ2-1; clone_size: NA; v_call: TRBV7-9; d_call: TRBD1; cdr3_aa: CASSLPVGTVSSYNEQFF; cdr3_nt: TGTGCCAGCAGCTTACCCGTCGGGACAGTGAGCTCCTACAATGAGCAGTTCTTC
j_call: TRBJ2-7; clone_size: few; v_call: TRBV28; d_call: NA; cdr3_aa: CASSGLEGQREQYF; cdr3_nt: TGTGCCAGCAGTGGGTTGGAAGGGCAACGGGAGCAGTACTTC
j_call: TRBJ2-3; clone_size: once; v_call: TRBV6-2/TRBV6-3; d_call: NA; cdr3_aa: CASNFGLAESGPDTQYF; cdr3_nt: TGTGCCAGCAACTTCGGACTTGCGGAGAGCGGCCCAGATACGCAGTATTTT
j_call: TRBJ1-2; clone_size: few; v_call: TRBV29-1; d_call: NA; cdr3_aa: CSVGGKVYGYTF; cdr3_nt: TGCAGCGTTGGAGGGAAAGTCTATGGCTACACCTTC